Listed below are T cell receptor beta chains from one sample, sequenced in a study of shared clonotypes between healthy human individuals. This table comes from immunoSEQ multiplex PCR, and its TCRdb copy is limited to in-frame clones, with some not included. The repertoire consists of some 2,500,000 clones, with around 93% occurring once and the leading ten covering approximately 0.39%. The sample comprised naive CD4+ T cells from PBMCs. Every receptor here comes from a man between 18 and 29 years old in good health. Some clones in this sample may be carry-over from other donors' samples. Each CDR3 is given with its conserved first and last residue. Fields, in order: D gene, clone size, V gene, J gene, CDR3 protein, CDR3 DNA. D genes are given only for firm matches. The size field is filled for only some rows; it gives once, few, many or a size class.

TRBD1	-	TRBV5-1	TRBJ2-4	CASSLVGTGNSNIQYF	TGCGCCAGCAGCTTAGTTGGGACAGGGAACTCAAACATTCAGTACTTC
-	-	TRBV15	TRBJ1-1	CATSRDLRVVMNTEAFF	TGTGCCACCAGCAGAGATTTGAGGGTCGTCATGAACACTGAAGCTTTCTTT
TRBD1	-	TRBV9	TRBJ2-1	CASSTQTGTYYNEQFF	TGTGCCAGCAGCACCCAGACAGGGACCTACTACAATGAGCAGTTCTTC
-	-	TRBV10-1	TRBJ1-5	CASSQGAQPQHF	TGCGCCAGCAGCCAGGGAGCTCAGCCCCAGCATTTT
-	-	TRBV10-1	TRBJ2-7	CASSESKANLREQYF	TGCGCCAGCAGTGAGTCGAAAGCGAATCTACGAGAGCAGTACTTC
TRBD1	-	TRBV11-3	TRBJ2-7	CASSIHGQGGEQYF	TGTGCCAGCAGCATACACGGACAGGGCGGCGAGCAGTACTTC
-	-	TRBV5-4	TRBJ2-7	CASSPVGSYEQYF	TGTGCCAGCAGCCCGGTGGGGTCCTACGAGCAGTACTTC
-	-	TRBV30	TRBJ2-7	CAWSRQTLGEQYF	TGTGCCTGGAGTAGGCAGACCCTCGGGGAGCAGTACTTC
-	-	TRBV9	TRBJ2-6	CASSVDGRSSGANVLTF	TGTGCCAGCAGCGTTGACGGACGATCCTCTGGGGCCAACGTCCTGACTTTC
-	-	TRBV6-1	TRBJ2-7	CASSERTSYEQYF	TGTGCCAGCAGTGAACGTACTTCCTACGAGCAGTACTTC
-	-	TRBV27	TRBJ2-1	CASSSEGSSYNEQFF	TGTGCCAGCAGTTCCGAGGGAAGCTCCTACAATGAGCAGTTCTTC
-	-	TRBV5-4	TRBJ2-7	CATRTSTYEQYF	TGTGCCACCCGGACTTCAACCTACGAGCAGTACTTC
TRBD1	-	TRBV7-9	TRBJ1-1	CASSSIQGPTEAFF	TGTGCCAGCAGCTCTATACAGGGGCCAACTGAAGCTTTCTTT
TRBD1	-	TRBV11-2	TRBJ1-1	CASSRQGSMNTEAFF	TGTGCCAGCAGCCGACAGGGCTCCATGAACACTGAAGCTTTCTTT
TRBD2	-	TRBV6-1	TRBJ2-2	CASSEWAGGRGELFF	TGTGCCAGCAGTGAATGGGCGGGAGGTCGCGGGGAGCTGTTTTTT
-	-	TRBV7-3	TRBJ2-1	CASSLGGSLGYNEQFF	TGTGCCAGCAGCTTAGGGGGGAGCCTGGGTTACAATGAGCAGTTCTTC
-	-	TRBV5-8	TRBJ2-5	CASRHLGAEETQYF	TGTGCCAGCAGGCACTTGGGGGCGGAAGAGACCCAGTACTTC
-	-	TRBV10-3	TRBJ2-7	CAISRDFPGAEQYF	TGTGCCATCAGCCGGGACTTTCCCGGGGCCGAGCAGTACTTC
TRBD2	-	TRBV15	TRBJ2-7	CATSGGGLGSYEQYF	TGTGCCACCAGCGGGGGGGGTTTGGGCTCCTACGAGCAGTACTTC
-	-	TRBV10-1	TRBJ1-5	CASTLMGSSNQPQHF	TGCGCCAGCACCCTAATGGGGAGTAGCAATCAGCCCCAGCATTTT
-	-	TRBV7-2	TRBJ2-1	CASSFGLFYNEQFF	TGTGCCAGCAGCTTTGGCCTATTCTACAATGAGCAGTTCTTC
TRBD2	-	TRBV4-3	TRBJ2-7	CASSHTGTSGFYEQYF	TGCGCCAGCAGCCACACCGGGACTAGTGGGTTCTACGAGCAGTACTTC
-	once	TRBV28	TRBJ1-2	CASSSEGREYGYTF	TGTGCCAGCAGCTCGGAGGGACGGGAGTATGGCTACACCTTC
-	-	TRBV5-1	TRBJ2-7	CASSLLGNEQYF	TGCGCCAGCAGCCTGCTTGGTAACGAGCAGTACTTC
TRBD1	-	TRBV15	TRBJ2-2	CATSSPGQGNTGELFF	TGTGCCACCAGCAGTCCGGGACAGGGGAACACCGGGGAGCTGTTTTTT
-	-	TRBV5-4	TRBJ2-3	CASSPGPYTDTQYF	TGTGCCAGCAGCCCGGGACCCTACACAGATACGCAGTATTTT
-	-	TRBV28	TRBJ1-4	CASSLGLANEKLFF	TGTGCCAGCAGCCTGGGACTGGCAAATGAAAAACTGTTTTTT
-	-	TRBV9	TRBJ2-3	CASSVGLGGGSSTDTQYF	TGTGCCAGCAGCGTAGGTTTGGGGGGCGGATCTAGCACAGATACGCAGTATTTT
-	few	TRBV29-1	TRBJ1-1	CSVEEGPGTEAFF	TGCAGCGTTGAAGAAGGCCCGGGCACTGAAGCTTTCTTT
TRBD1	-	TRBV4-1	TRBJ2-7	CASSQQQGAHEQYF	TGCGCCAGCAGCCAGCAACAGGGGGCCCACGAGCAGTACTTC
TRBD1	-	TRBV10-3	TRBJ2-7	CAISENRQGADEQYF	TGTGCCATCAGTGAGAATCGGCAGGGGGCCGACGAGCAGTACTTC
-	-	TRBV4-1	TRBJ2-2	CASSPYAILEPSTGELFF	TGCGCCAGCAGCCCATACGCCATTTTAGAACCTTCCACCGGGGAGCTGTTTTTT
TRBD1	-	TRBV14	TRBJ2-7	CASKGTAPSSSLDEQYF	TGTGCCAGCAAGGGGACAGCCCCGTCATCCTCACTGGACGAGCAGTACTTC
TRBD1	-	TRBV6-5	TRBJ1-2	CASFRTGGDGYTF	TGTGCCAGCTTCCGGACAGGGGGCGATGGCTACACCTTC
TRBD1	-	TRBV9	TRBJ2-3	CASSLHRGQGATDTQYF	TGTGCCAGCAGCCTCCACAGGGGACAGGGGGCCACAGATACGCAGTATTTT
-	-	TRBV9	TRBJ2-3	CASSPRTDTQYF	TGTGCCAGCAGCCCGCGCACAGATACGCAGTATTTT
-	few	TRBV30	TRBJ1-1	CAWSDRGTEAFF	TGTGCCTGGAGTGATCGGGGCACTGAAGCTTTCTTT
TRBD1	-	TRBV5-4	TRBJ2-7	CASSQSGTAYEQYF	TGTGCCAGCAGCCAATCCGGGACAGCTTACGAGCAGTACTTC
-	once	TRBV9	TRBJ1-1	CASEPPNPRRDTEAFF	TGTGCCAGCGAGCCACCTAATCCACGCCGAGACACTGAAGCTTTCTTT
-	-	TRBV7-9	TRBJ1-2	CASSTKSGSTNYGYTF	TGTGCCAGCAGCACGAAGTCCGGGAGCACTAACTATGGCTACACCTTC
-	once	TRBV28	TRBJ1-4	CASSPPQPGMEKLFF	TGTGCCAGCAGTCCCCCCCAGCCAGGGATGGAAAAACTGTTTTTT
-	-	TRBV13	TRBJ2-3	CASSLGGAGISTDTQYF	TGTGCCAGCAGCTTAGGCGGGGCGGGGATTAGCACAGATACGCAGTATTTT
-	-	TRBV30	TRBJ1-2	CARGRQPSSYGYTF	TGTGCCCGGGGGAGACAGCCTTCCTCCTATGGCTACACCTTC
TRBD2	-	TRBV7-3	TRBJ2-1	CASSPQGLAGVNEQFF	TGTGCCAGCAGCCCTCAGGGACTAGCGGGAGTTAATGAGCAGTTCTTC
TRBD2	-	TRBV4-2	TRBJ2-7	CASSQEGLAAAYEQYF	TGTGCCAGCAGCCAGGAGGGACTAGCAGCAGCCTACGAGCAGTACTTC
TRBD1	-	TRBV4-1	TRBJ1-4	CASSQDRGGEKLFF	TGCGCCAGCAGCCAGGACAGGGGCGGTGAAAAACTGTTTTTT
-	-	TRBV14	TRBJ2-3	CASSQRTEYTDTQYF	TGTGCCAGCAGCCAACGGACTGAGTACACAGATACGCAGTATTTT
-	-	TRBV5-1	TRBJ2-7	CASSLAAGLEGEQYF	TGCGCCAGCAGCTTGGCGGCGGGGCTAGAAGGCGAGCAGTACTTC
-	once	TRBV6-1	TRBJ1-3	CAIRPGQTGNTIYF	TGTGCCATCCGGCCGGGACAAACTGGAAACACCATATATTTT
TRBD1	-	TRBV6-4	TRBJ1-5	CASSRNPGQGGYQPQHF	TGTGCCAGCAGCCGAAATCCCGGACAGGGGGGGTATCAGCCCCAGCATTTT
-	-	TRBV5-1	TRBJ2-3	CASSLAIFVSDTQYF	TGCGCCAGCAGCTTGGCCATATTTGTCTCAGATACGCAGTATTTT
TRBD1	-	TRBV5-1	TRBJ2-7	CASNTGTGVSYEQYF	TGCGCCAGCAATACCGGGACAGGGGTCTCCTACGAGCAGTACTTC
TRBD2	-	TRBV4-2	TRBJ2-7	CASSLRLLAGGGIEQYF	TGTGCCAGCAGCCTCCGACTTTTAGCGGGAGGGGGCATCGAGCAGTACTTC
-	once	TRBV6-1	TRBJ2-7	CASGGRIGPYEQYF	TGTGCCAGTGGGGGGAGGATAGGGCCCTACGAGCAGTACTTC
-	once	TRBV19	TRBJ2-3	CASSIDKGPNTQYF	TGTGCCAGTAGTATAGATAAAGGGCCAAATACGCAGTATTTT
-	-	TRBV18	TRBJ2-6	CASSPLSGANVLTF	TGTGCCAGCTCACCATTGTCTGGGGCCAACGTCCTGACTTTC
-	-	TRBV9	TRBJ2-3	CASSARATDTQYF	TGTGCCAGCAGCGCCCGGGCCACAGATACGCAGTATTTT
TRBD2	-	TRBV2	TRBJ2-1	CASSYTSGRAGEQFF	TGTGCCAGCAGTTACACTAGCGGGAGGGCCGGCGAGCAGTTCTTC
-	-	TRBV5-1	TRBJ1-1	CASSLQRNTEAFF	TGCGCCAGCAGCTTACAGAGGAACACTGAAGCTTTCTTT